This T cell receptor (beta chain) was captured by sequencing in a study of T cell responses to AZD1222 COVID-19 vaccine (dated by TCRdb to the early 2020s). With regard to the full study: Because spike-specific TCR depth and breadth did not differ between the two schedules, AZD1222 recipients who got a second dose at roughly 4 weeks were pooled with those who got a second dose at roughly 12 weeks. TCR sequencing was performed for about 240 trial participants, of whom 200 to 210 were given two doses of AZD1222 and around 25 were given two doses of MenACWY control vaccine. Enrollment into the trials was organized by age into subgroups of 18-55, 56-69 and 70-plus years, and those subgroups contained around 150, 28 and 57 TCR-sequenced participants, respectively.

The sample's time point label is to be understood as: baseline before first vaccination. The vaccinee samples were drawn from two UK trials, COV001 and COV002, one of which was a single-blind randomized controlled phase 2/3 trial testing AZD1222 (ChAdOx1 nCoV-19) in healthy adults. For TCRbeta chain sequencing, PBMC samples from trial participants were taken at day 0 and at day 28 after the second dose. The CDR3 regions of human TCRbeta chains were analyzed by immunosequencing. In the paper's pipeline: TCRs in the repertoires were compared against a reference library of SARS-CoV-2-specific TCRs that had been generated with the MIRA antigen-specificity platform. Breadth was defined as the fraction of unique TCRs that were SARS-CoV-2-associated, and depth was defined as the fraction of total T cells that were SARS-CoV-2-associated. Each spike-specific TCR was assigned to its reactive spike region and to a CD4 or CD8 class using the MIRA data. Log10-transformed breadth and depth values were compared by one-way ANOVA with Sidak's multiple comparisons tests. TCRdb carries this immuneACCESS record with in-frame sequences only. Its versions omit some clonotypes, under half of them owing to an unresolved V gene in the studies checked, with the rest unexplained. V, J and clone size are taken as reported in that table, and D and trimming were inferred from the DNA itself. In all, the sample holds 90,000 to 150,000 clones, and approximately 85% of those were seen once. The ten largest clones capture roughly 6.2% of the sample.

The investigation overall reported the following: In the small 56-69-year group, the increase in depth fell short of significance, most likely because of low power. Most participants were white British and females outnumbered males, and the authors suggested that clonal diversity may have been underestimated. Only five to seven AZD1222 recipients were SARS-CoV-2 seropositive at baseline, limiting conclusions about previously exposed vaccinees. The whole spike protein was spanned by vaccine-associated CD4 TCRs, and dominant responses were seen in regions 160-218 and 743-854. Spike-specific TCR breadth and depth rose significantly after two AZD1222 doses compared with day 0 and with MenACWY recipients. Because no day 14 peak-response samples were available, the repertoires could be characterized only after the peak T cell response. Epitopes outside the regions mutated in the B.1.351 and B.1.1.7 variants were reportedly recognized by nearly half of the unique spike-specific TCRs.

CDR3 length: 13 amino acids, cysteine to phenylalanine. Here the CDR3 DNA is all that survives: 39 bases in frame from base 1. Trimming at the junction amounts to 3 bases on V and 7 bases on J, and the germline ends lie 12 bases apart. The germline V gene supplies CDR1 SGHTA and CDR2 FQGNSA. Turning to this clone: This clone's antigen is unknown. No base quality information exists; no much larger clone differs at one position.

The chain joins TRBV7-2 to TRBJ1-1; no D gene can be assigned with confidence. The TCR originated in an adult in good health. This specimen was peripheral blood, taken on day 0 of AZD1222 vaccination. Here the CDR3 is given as CASSFITEYEAFF. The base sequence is TGTGCCAGCAGCTTTATAACAGAGTATGAAGCTTTCTTT.